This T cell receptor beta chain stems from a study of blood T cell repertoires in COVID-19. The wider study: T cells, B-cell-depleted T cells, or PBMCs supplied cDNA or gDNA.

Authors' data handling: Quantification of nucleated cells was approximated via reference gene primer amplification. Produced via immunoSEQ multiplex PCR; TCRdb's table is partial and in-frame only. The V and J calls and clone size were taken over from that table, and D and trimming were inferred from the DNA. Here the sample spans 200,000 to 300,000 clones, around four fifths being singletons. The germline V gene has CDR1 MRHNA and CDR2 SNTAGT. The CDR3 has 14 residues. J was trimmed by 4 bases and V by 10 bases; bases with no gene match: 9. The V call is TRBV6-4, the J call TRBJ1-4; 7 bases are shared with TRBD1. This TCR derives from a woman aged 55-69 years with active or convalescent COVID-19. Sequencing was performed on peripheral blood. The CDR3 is CATIHRGDNEKLFF. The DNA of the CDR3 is TGTGCCACCATTCACAGGGGAGATAATGAAAAACTGTTTTTT.